These 11 T cell receptor beta chains share one sample of origin, sequenced in a study of OX40 agonist ivuxolimab in advanced cancers. The assay was immunoSEQ multiplex PCR, and TCRdb's table has in-frame clones only and misses some. This sample carries 45,000 or so clones, 88% of them seen once, and the ten largest clones take roughly 0.98%. Sequenced material: CD4+ or CD8+ T cells sorted from blood, taken in a trial of the OX40 agonist ivuxolimab. The receptors originated from an adult with an advanced solid tumor such as melanoma, head and neck, liver or kidney cancer.

The chain carries TRBV7-2 and TRBJ2-5; tentatively, D is TRBD2 (5 bases). The CDR3 consists of 13 residues. Germline V CDR1 and CDR2: SGHTA, FQGNSA. Trimming stripped 10 bases from V and 2 bases from J, with 14 bases between. CDR3 residues: CATGGGGQETQYF. The CDR3 DNA reads TGTGCCACCGGCGGAGGAGGTCAAGAGACCCAGTACTTC.

This clone was observed a few times. V and J are TRBV15 and TRBJ2-7; D unclear. The V end lost 0 bases, the J end lost 4 bases, and 7 bases lay between the germline ends. The V gene's germline CDR1 is LNHNV and CDR2 YYDKDF (reference sequence). The CDR3 contains 13 residues. The CDR3 loop reads CATSREGGYEQYF. The DNA of the CDR3 is TGTGCCACCAGCAGAGAAGGCGGTTACGAGCAGTACTTC. Complete variable domain (other parts from reference TRBV15 and TRBJ2-7): DAMVIQNPRYQVTQFGKPVTLSCSQTLNHNVMYWYQQKSSQAPKLLFHYYDKDFNNEADTPDNFQSRRPNTSFCFLDIRSPGLGDTAMYLCATSREGGYEQYFGPGTRLTVT.

The chain combines TRBV6-6 with TRBJ1-1; 7 positions agree with TRBD1. With 5 bases clipped from V and 0 bases from J, the junction kept 3 bases outside the gene matches. Germline assignment: CDR1 MNHNY and CDR2 SVGAGI (reference sequence). There are 14 residues in the CDR3. The CDR3 protein is CASSRQGVNTEAFF. CDR3 nucleotides: TGTGCCAGCAGTCGACAGGGCGTGAACACTGAAGCTTTCTTT.

The chain uses TRBV18 and TRBJ2-3, with D possibly matching TRBD2 (6 bases). The CDR3 is 16 amino acids. CDR1 and CDR2 (germline): KGHSH, LQKENI. V gave up 3 bases and J gave up 1 base, with 14 bases separating them. CDR3 sequence (DNA): TGTGCCAGCTCACCGAATCCCGCGGGGCGCACAGATACGCAGTATTTT. This encodes CASSPNPAGRTDTQYF.

V is TRBV11-2 and J is TRBJ1-1; D call uncertain. The CDR3 runs to 15 residues. The ends were cut back, 3 bases at V and 0 bases at J, with 11 bases in the middle. Looked up from germline, CDR1 is SGHAT and CDR2 is FQNNGV. The CDR3 is CASSLSAHLNTEAFF. The CDR3 nucleotides read TGTGCCAGCAGCTTGTCGGCGCACTTGAACACTGAAGCTTTCTTT.

The CDR3 DNA reads as TGTGCCAGCTCACCACCGAGCGGGAGCAATGAGCAGTTCTTC. It is translated as CASSPPSGSNEQFF. The rearrangement joins TRBV18 to TRBJ2-1; 8 positions match TRBD2. The CDR3 totals 14 residues. Per germline, CDR1 KGHSH and CDR2 LQKENI. The V and J ends lost 0 bases and 6 bases, in that order; junction bases with no gene match: 1.

This clone showed up just a few times. The V call is TRBV7-6, the J call TRBJ2-1; unclear D gene. The germline V gene has CDR1 SGHVS and CDR2 FNYEAQ. The V end lost 5 bases, the J end lost 4 bases, and 9 bases lay between the germline ends. This CDR3 is built from 13 residues. Here the CDR3 DNA reads TGTGCCAGCAGCCCTCCGGGTTACAATGAGCAGTTCTTC. Its translation: CASSPPGYNEQFF.

The chain links TRBV4-3 to TRBJ1-4; 9 nucleotides align to TRBD1. Germline loops: CDR1 LGHNA, CDR2 YSLEER. The CDR3 totals 14 residues. V gave up 4 bases and J gave up 8 bases; unmatched junction bases: 5. CDR3 loop: CASSPDRGGEKLFF. As DNA, the CDR3 is TGCGCCAGCAGCCCCGACAGGGGGGGGGAAAAACTGTTTTTT.

The chain recombines TRBV6-1 with TRBJ2-3, with a tentative D call TRBD2 (6 bases). The CDR3 contains 14 residues. Germline V gives CDR1 MNHNS, CDR2 SASEGT. V gave up 3 bases and J gave up 1 base, with 8 bases separating them. CDR3 in DNA: TGTGCCAGCAGTGACCCGGGGGGCACAGATACGCAGTATTTT. Residues: CASSDPGGTDTQYF.

The count of this clone is one. The CDR3 sequence: CASKGERVYEQYF. For the CDR3, the DNA is TGTGCCAGCAAGGGGGAGAGGGTCTACGAGCAGTACTTC. The J gene is TRBJ2-5, the V gene TRBV2, with D perhaps matching TRBD1 (6 bases). With the DNA end fitting TRBJ2-7 better, the J assignment may be wrong. Germline CDR1 SNHLY, CDR2 FYNNEI. This CDR3 is 13 amino acids long.

The chain uses TRBV6-5 and TRBJ1-2; weak D call: TRBD1 (5 bases). The CDR3 is 15 residues long. Germline V CDR1 and CDR2: MNHEY, SVGAGI. V shed 2 bases and J shed 4 bases, with 14 bases lying between them. The CDR3 sequence: CASSYSGAGPYGYTF. In nucleotides, the CDR3 is TGTGCCAGCAGTTACAGTGGGGCAGGGCCCTATGGCTACACCTTC.